The clone carrying this T cell receptor beta chain has only a few counts. Antigen unknown. This sample is part of a study of T cell repertoires in cytomegalovirus infection. About the study: Epitope selection comprised recently identified HLA-C-restricted CMV epitopes and well-studied HLA-B-restricted CMV epitopes. Public TCR beta signature analysis indicated the presence of both CMV infection and matching HLA type.

TCRdb reprocessed the reads with MiXCR, giving one entry per CDR3 protein. The sample includes around 900,000 distinct CDR3 sequences, approximately 33% of them seen just once. Notes on the study in general: The ex vivo response was dominated by HLA-C-restricted CMV-specific TCR beta clonotypes.

This TCR was sampled from a human donor in good health (CMV status not recorded). Some clones in this sample may be carry-over from other donors' samples. This specimen consisted of cultured CD8+ T cells from PBMCs, obtained from culture after CMV antigen stimulation.

CDR3 in amino acids: CASSASTGNYGYTF. The CDR3 DNA follows: TGTGCCAGTAGTGCCTCGACAGGGAACTATGGCTACACCTTC. The genes are TRBV19 and TRBJ1-2, with TRBD1 matching over 7 bases. With V trimmed by 5 bases and J by 2 bases, 5 bases remained unmatched. The CDR3 contains 14 residues. CDR1 and CDR2 from the germline V gene are LNHDA and SQIVND (reference sequence).